The rows below give T cell receptor beta chains drawn from one sample of a study of cutaneous CD30+ T cell lymphoproliferative disorder and hepatitis E. Data came from immunoSEQ multiplex PCR; TCRdb stores just in-frame clones and leaves some out. This sample carries fewer than 8,000 clones, roughly 70% of them seen once, and the ten largest clones take 0.9% to 1.2%. The sequenced material came from blood. The receptor source for this set is a human donor with a cutaneous T cell lymphoproliferative disorder associated with hepatitis E virus. Both conserved end residues are part of each CDR3. D genes are given only for firm matches. Not all rows give a size; the values are once, few, many and, for expanded clones, a class.

TRBV19	TRBJ1-3	few	TRBD1	TGTGCCAGTTCCTCCGGGACAGGTTTCAACACCATATATTTT	CASSSGTGFNTIYF
TRBV7-2	TRBJ2-5	NA	TRBD1	TGTGCCAGCCGGCTCGGCCAGGGGGCAAAAGAGACCCAGTACTTC	CASRLGQGAKETQYF
TRBV7-2	TRBJ1-5	NA	NA	TGTGCCAGCAGCTTGTTAGGGACGGGTCAGCCCCAGCATTTT	CASSLLGTGQPQHF
TRBV4-1	TRBJ1-1	few	TRBD1	TGCGCCAGCAGCCCTAACTTGGGACAGACATTGAACACTGAAGCTTTCTTT	CASSPNLGQTLNTEAFF
TRBV7-9	TRBJ2-1	few	TRBD2	TGTGCCAGCACGGGGGGAGCGCATCATGAGCAGTTCTTC	CASTGGAHHEQFF
TRBV27	TRBJ2-7	few	TRBD2	TGTGCCAGCAGTTTCTCGCGGGAGAGATCCTACGAGCAGTACTTC	CASSFSRERSYEQYF
TRBV10-3	TRBJ2-1	NA	TRBD2	TGTGCCGCCTTACCGGGACTAGCCACTCTTGGGGAGCAGTTCTTC	CAALPGLATLGEQFF
TRBV9	TRBJ2-7	NA	TRBD1	TGTGCCAGCAGCGTGGACAGGGGTATGACCTACGAGCAGTACTTC	CASSVDRGMTYEQYF
TRBV7-9	TRBJ2-7	NA	NA	TGTGCCAGCAGCCCCCTGGGGGCCACCCACGAGCAGTACTTC	CASSPLGATHEQYF
TRBV5-1	TRBJ2-7	few	TRBD2	TGCGCCAGCAGCTGGGCTAGCGGGGGGTTACACGAGCAGTACTTC	CASSWASGGLHEQYF
TRBV5-6	TRBJ2-7	NA	NA	TGTGCCAGCAGCCGGGACAACCCCGGGGGGTTAGCCTACGAGCAGTACTTC	CASSRDNPGGLAYEQYF
TRBV5-4	TRBJ1-5	NA	NA	TGTGCCAGCAGCTTGGGTGGACAAACCAATCAGCCCCAGCATTTT	CASSLGGQTNQPQHF
TRBV7-2	TRBJ1-1	NA	NA	TGTGCCAGCAGCTCAGTGCCCGGGGGGAACACTGAAGCTTTCTTT	CASSSVPGGNTEAFF
TRBV7-2	TRBJ2-7	once	TRBD2	TGTGCCAGCAGTTTAACCGGGACTAGCAAACAGGTGGACTTC	CASSLTGTSKQVDF
TRBV25-1	TRBJ1-2	NA	TRBD1	TGTGCCAGCAGGGGACAGAACTATGGCTACACCTTC	CASRGQNYGYTF
TRBV5-5	TRBJ1-3	NA	NA	TGTGCCAGCAGCTTGTCTGGAAACACCATATATTTT	CASSLSGNTIYF
TRBV12-2	TRBJ2-1	NA	NA	TGTGCAAGTCGCTTTATCCTAATTGAGACCGGGACTAGCTTGGATGAGCAGTTCTTC	CASRFILIETGTSLDEQFF
TRBV7-8	TRBJ2-7	NA	TRBD1	TGTGCCAGCAGCGGAGCCGGGACAGTGGCGTGGAGTTACGAGCAGTACTTC	CASSGAGTVAWSYEQYF
TRBV5-1	TRBJ1-1	NA	NA	TGCGCCAGCAGCCTTTCGGGGGGTGGGACTGAAGCTTTCTTT	CASSLSGGGTEAFF
TRBV30	TRBJ1-2	NA	NA	TGTGCCTGGAGCAGAGGGCACTATGGCTACACCTTC	CAWSRGHYGYTF
TRBV5-1	TRBJ1-2	few	NA	TGCGCCAGCAGCTCAGACGGACTCGTTAACTATGGCTACACCTTC	CASSSDGLVNYGYTF
TRBV5-6	TRBJ1-2	NA	NA	TGTGCCAGCAGCTTGCTCGGGGACCCTAACTATGGCTACACCTTC	CASSLLGDPNYGYTF
TRBV9	TRBJ2-1	few	NA	TGTGCCAGCAGCGTAGCGACCTACAATGAGCAGTTCTTC	CASSVATYNEQFF
TRBV28	TRBJ1-2	once	NA	TGTGCCAGCACCATCTCCGAGGGACGGGGCTACACCTTC	CASTISEGRGYTF
TRBV4-1	TRBJ2-1	NA	NA	TGCGCCAGCAGCCAAGATAAAGGGGGTCTCAATGAGCAGTTCTTC	CASSQDKGGLNEQFF
TRBV9	TRBJ1-3	NA	NA	TGTGCCAGCAAGGGCCCTGGAAACACCATATATTTT	CASKGPGNTIYF
TRBV29-1	TRBJ2-7	NA	NA	TGCAGCGTTGCTGAGGGCAGAGGCTACGAGCAGTACTTC	CSVAEGRGYEQYF
TRBV11-2	TRBJ1-1	few	NA	TGTGCCAGCAGCTTAGAATCGGATATGAACACTGAAGCTTTCTTT	CASSLESDMNTEAFF
TRBV2	TRBJ2-7	NA	TRBD1	TGTGCCAGCAGTGGGACAGGGGGCGTTCTTGGCTCCTACGAGCAGTACTTC	CASSGTGGVLGSYEQYF
TRBV25-1	TRBJ1-2	once	TRBD1	TGTGCCAGCAACCCCCCCGGGACAGGGGGAGGCTACACCTTC	CASNPPGTGGGYTF
TRBV30	TRBJ1-2	few	TRBD1	TGTGCCTGGAACCGGGACAGACCATATGGCTACACCTTC	CAWNRDRPYGYTF
TRBV30	TRBJ2-7	NA	TRBD1	TGTGCCTGGAGTGATGGGGACAGGGGAGGCGAGCAGTACTTC	CAWSDGDRGGEQYF